This TCR beta chain emerged from a study of CXCR3-negative and CXCR3-positive naive CD8 T cells. Study outcomes and limitations: TCR strength was inferred from TRB CDR3 properties, while surface CD5 was comparable between naive subsets. Naive cells used TRBV-TRBJ genes in much the same way whether CXCR3-negative or CXCR3-positive; memory cells did not. Cryopreserved cells showed partially decreased CXCR3 expression, and most assays used fresh PBMCs. CXCR3-positive naive cells carried more hydrophobic TRB CDR3s than CXCR3-negative naive cells did.

TRB cDNA was prepared as libraries by UMI-labeled 5' RACE. From the 5' RACE reads, TCRdb lists one entry per CDR3 protein and no DNA. The table lists over 55,000 distinct CDR3 sequences. Subsets of CD8+ T cells were each sorted in triplicate at about 300,000 cells apiece. As to this clonotype: What it binds is unknown.

The CDR3 contains 13 residues. The germline CDR1 and CDR2 sequences are DFQATT and SNEGSKA (reference sequence). The V and J genes are TRBV20-1 and TRBJ2-1; TCRdb returns TRBD2, unconfirmable since there is no DNA. The clonotype comes from a human donor in good health. Some clones in this sample may be carry-over from other donors' samples. The sample consisted of naive CXCR3+ CD8+ T cells from blood. Subset denoted: CD45RO-CCR7+CD27+CD95- naive CD8+ T cells expressing CXCR3 (TNR3+). The CDR3 spells CSANKARYNEQFF.